A selection of T cell receptor beta chains follows, all from one sample in a study of regulatory T cells in long-lasting Graves disease. MiXCR, run by TCRdb on the multiplex PCR reads, gives a single entry per CDR3 protein. The sample has about 470,000 distinct CDR3 sequences, 15% seen once. These data were also filed under a second study, of T cells in Graves' hyperthyroidism and ophthalmopathy.

The material sequenced was peripheral blood mononuclear cells (PBMCs), taken at new diagnosis, from a patient treated with antithyroid drugs. The receptor set was obtained from a woman in her 30s with Graves disease. Each CDR3 is given with its conserved first and last residue. A D gene is named only where the DNA matches it firmly. The size entry is marked missing in some rows and otherwise reads once, few, many or a size class.

d_call clone_size j_call cdr3_length v_call cdr3_aa cdr3_nt
- many TRBJ1-6 14 TRBV13 CASSPRDKRTPLHF TGTGCCAGCAGCCCGAGGGACAAGAGGACACCCCTCCACTTT
- many TRBJ2-7 13 TRBV20-1 CSAHRDFSYEQYF TGCAGTGCTCACCGGGACTTCTCCTACGAGCAGTACTTC
- - TRBJ1-5 13 TRBV2 CASSEGGEQPQHF TGTGCCAGCAGTGAAGGGGGGGAACAGCCCCAGCATTTT
TRBD1 - TRBJ2-7 13 TRBV7-9 CAWSRDRGYEQYF TGTGCCTGGAGTAGGGACAGGGGCTACGAGCAGTACTTC
TRBD1 many TRBJ2-7 15 TRBV6-1 CASSHRGQMTYEQYF TGTGCCAGCAGTCACAGGGGGCAGATGACCTACGAGCAGTACTTC
TRBD2 few TRBJ2-1 14 TRBV7-2 CASSFKREGGEQFF TGTGCCAGCAGCTTCAAACGGGAGGGGGGTGAGCAGTTCTTC
- many TRBJ2-1 14 TRBV11-2 CASSLDLREGEQFF TGTGCCAGCAGCTTAGATCTAAGGGAAGGTGAGCAGTTCTTC
- many TRBJ2-1 15 TRBV20-1 CSALNRERRSNEQFF TGCAGTGCTCTAAACCGGGAAAGGCGGTCCAATGAGCAGTTCTTC
- - TRBJ1-5 17 TRBV30 CAWQGGKMRDSNQPQHF TGTGCCTGGCAGGGAGGGAAAATGCGGGATAGCAATCAGCCCCAGCATTTT
TRBD1 many TRBJ2-1 13 TRBV28 CASSLGTGDEQFF TGTGCCAGCAGTTTAGGAACAGGGGATGAGCAGTTCTTC
TRBD2 many TRBJ2-5 14 TRBV27 CASSPRGGRETQYF TGTGCCAGCAGTCCCCGGGGGGGCCGAGAGACCCAGTACTTC
- many TRBJ2-7 12 TRBV12-3/TRBV12-4 CASSLHRYEQYF TGTGCCAGCAGTTTGCACCGCTACGAGCAGTACTTC
TRBD1 - TRBJ1-1 14 TRBV7-2 CASSFQGAYTEAFF TGTGCCAGCAGCTTCCAGGGGGCTTACACTGAAGCTTTCTTT
TRBD2 many TRBJ2-1 17 TRBV20-1 CSARYVASGATYNEQFF TGCAGTGCTAGATATGTCGCTAGCGGAGCCACCTACAATGAGCAGTTCTTC
- few TRBJ2-1 12 TRBV11-1 CASSSLETEQFF TGTGCCAGCAGCTCCCTCGAAACTGAGCAGTTCTTC
- few TRBJ2-5 13 TRBV11-2 CASGPGLKETQYF TGTGCCAGCGGCCCCGGGCTAAAGGAGACCCAGTACTTC
TRBD2 few TRBJ2-3 14 TRBV19 CASRLAGGPNTQYF TGTGCCAGTAGGTTAGCGGGAGGGCCAAATACGCAGTATTTT